This T cell receptor beta chain was captured by sequencing in a study of blood T cell repertoires in COVID-19. For the study at large: Acute and convalescent COVID-19 specimens originated in the United States, Italy and Spain.

Original data processing: Estimates of nucleated cell counts were drawn from the amplification of reference gene primers. TCRdb keeps only in-frame clones here, not all; method: immunoSEQ multiplex PCR. Clone size and the V and J calls come from that table; the DNA yielded D and trimming. The sample has 130,000 to 150,000 clones, approximately 84% seen once. V was pared by 5 bases and J by 5 bases, with 5 bases of the junction left unmatched. The V gene's germline CDR1 is GTSNPN and CDR2 SVGIG (reference sequence). The CDR3 runs 13 residues. This TCR derives from a human donor in a cohort sampled during active COVID-19. The sequenced sample consisted of peripheral blood. The V call is TRBV30, the J call TRBJ2-5; 10 bases map to TRBD1. CDR3 nucleotides: TGTGCCTGGGGGGACAGGGGAAGGGAGACCCAGTACTTC. Encoded protein: CAWGDRGRETQYF.